One and the same sample provided the 15 T cell receptor beta chains below, sequenced in a study of blood T cells in healthy people across ages. Combining a sample-barcoded 5' primer with a J-beta primer mix, a second PCR ran for roughly 6 to 12 cycles. TCRdb processed the 5' RACE reads anew with MiXCR; each CDR3 protein has one entry. Of 790,000 or so distinct CDR3 sequences in the sample, more than 55% are singletons; the top ten hold around 24%. Specimen: blood. The receptors were sampled from a middle-aged man in good health.

This chain uses TRBV7-2 with TRBJ2-7, with D possibly matching TRBD2 (5 bases). The J call may be faulty, since TRBJ2-5 better matches the DNA end. CDR3 length: 13 amino acids. In germline, CDR1 is SGHTA, CDR2 FQGNSA. CDR3 sequence: CASSKRTDETQYF. DNA for the CDR3: TGTGCCAGCAGCAAAAGGACTGATGAGACCCAGTACTTC.

The V gene is TRBV5-1, the J gene TRBJ1-1, with D hard to call. Germline assignment: CDR1 SGHRS and CDR2 YFSETQ. The length of the CDR3 is 14 residues. V lost 4 bases and J lost 3, with 13 bases in between. CDR3 loop: CASSPTPRDTEAFF. The CDR3 nucleotides are TGCGCCAGCAGCCCGACCCCGAGGGACACTGAAGCTTTCTTT. The variable domain in full, completed from reference TRBV5-1 and TRBJ1-1, reads KAGVTQTPRYLIKTRGQQVTLSCSPISGHRSVSWYQQTPGQGLQFLFEYFSETQRNKGNFPGRFSGRQFSNSRSEMNVSTLELGDSALYLCASSPTPRDTEAFFGQGTRLTVV.

The rearrangement links TRBV7-2 to TRBJ2-5, with TRBD2 as a possible D gene (6 bases). This CDR3 is 13 amino acids long. CDR1 SGHTA and CDR2 FQGNSA come from the germline V gene. V lost 2 bases and J lost 9, with 13 bases in between. CDR3 loop: CASSLIFREAQYF. In nucleotides, the CDR3 is TGTGCCAGCAGCTTAATCTTCAGGGAGGCCCAGTACTTC.

The chain recombines TRBV27 with TRBJ2-5; a possible D gene is TRBD2 (6 bases). The tail of the sequence fits TRBJ2-7 better, so the J call may be wrong. This CDR3 comprises 14 residues. Germline CDR1 reads MNHEY; CDR2 reads SMNVEV (reference sequence). CDR3: CASSLQAGHYEQYF. As DNA, the CDR3 is TGTGCCAGCAGTTTACAAGCGGGTCACTACGAGCAGTACTTC.

Turning to this clonotype: A read error may produce the germline difference seen at one junction end. The chain recombines TRBV7-9 with TRBJ1-2; D is ambiguous. This CDR3 region has 13 residues. CDR1 is SEHNR, CDR2 FQNEAQ, per germline (reference sequence). Here the CDR3 DNA reads TGCGCCAGCAGAGACATTCTCGGGGAGATCTACACCTTC. Translated, it gives CASRDILGEIYTF.

The CDR3 spells CASSLVLAGEDEQFF. Written as DNA, the CDR3 is TGTGCCAGCAGCTTAGTTCTAGCGGGAGAAGATGAGCAGTTCTTC. The chain carries TRBV7-9 and TRBJ2-1; 10 nucleotides line up with TRBD2. J gave up 8 bases and V 1 base, and 5 bases lay outside the gene matches. The germline CDR1 and CDR2 sequences are SEHNR and FQNEAQ (reference sequence). The CDR3 has 15 residues.

This rearrangement joins TRBV20-1 to TRBJ1-4; D is ambiguous. The CDR3 is 15 residues long. CDR1 and CDR2 (germline): DFQATT, SNEGSKA (reference sequence). Trimming shortened V by 0 bases and J by 4 bases, and 12 bases separated the two germline ends. The CDR3 region has the DNA TGCAGTGCTAGAGAAGGAGCCAGCGTTAATGAAAAACTGTTTTTT. Protein sequence: CSAREGASVNEKLFF.

The chain joins TRBV20-1 to TRBJ2-1; 7 nucleotides agree with TRBD2. Unmatched junction bases numbered 17, after V lost 5 bases and J lost 4 bases. Germline loops: CDR1 DFQATT, CDR2 SNEGSKA (reference sequence). This CDR3 is built from 17 residues. As DNA, the CDR3 is TGCAGTGCTGCACGCCCCGGGGGGAGCGGGCAGTACAATGAGCAGTTCTTC. This gives the protein CSAARPGGSGQYNEQFF.

A single count supports this clonotype. V and J are TRBV7-2 and TRBJ2-7; the D gene is possibly TRBD2 (5 bases). The CDR3 contains 13 residues. Germline values: CDR1 SGHTA, CDR2 FQGNSA. Trimming took off 5 bases at V and 3 bases at J, with 11 bases between the two ends. The CDR3 coding sequence is TGTGCCAGCAGCGTTTACCGGGACTACGAGCAGTACTTC. It encodes CASSVYRDYEQYF.

This clonotype turned up a few times. The CDR3 spells CASSYDIYSYEQYF. The CDR3 DNA follows: TGCGCCAGCAGCTACGACATCTACTCCTACGAGCAGTACTTC. V and J are TRBV5-1 and TRBJ2-7, with D hard to call. Trimming cost V 3 bases and J 0 bases, with 10 bases left between them. The germline V gene encodes CDR1 SGHRS and CDR2 YFSETQ. The CDR3 consists of 14 residues.

The chain is built from TRBV12-3 or TRBV12-4 and TRBJ2-1; D call uncertain. V gave up 6 bases and J gave up 0 bases, with 15 bases separating them. The CDR3 runs to 16 residues. Here the CDR3 DNA reads TGTGCCAGCAGCCAACGATCCCGGAGCTCCTACAATGAGCAGTTCTTC. Translation: CASSQRSRSSYNEQFF.

The rearrangement joins TRBV9 to TRBJ1-1; TRBD1 matches 11 bases. The ends lost 2 bases at V and 4 bases at J; junction bases unmatched: 4. Germline V lookup: CDR1 SGDLS, CDR2 YYNGEE. The CDR3 contains 15 residues. CDR3 nucleotide sequence: TGTGCCAGCAGCGTGGCCGGGACAGGGGGCACTGAAGCTTTCTTT. It encodes CASSVAGTGGTEAFF.

In regard to this clonotype: Sequence at one end of the junction differs from germline and may be a read error. This rearrangement joins TRBV29-1 to TRBJ2-7; TRBD1 might be the D (6 bases). Germline CDR1 is SQVTM and CDR2 is ANQGSEA. The CDR3 has 14 residues. The DNA for the CDR3 is TGCAGCGTCGAAGCGCCCGGGCAGGGGTACGAGCAGTACTTC. This encodes CSVEAPGQGYEQYF.

This clonotype was found a few times. CDR3 residues: CASSSLAGGVITQETQYF. The CDR3 bases are TGCGCCAGCAGCTCCTTAGCGGGGGGAGTGATTACCCAAGAGACCCAGTACTTC. The chain joins TRBV5-1 to TRBJ2-5; 10 bases fit TRBD2. CDR1 is SGHRS and CDR2 is YFSETQ in the germline V gene. This CDR3 comprises 18 residues. V shed 3 bases and J 1 base; nucleotides not matched to a gene: 12. The full variable domain, completed using reference TRBV5-1 and TRBJ2-5, is KAGVTQTPRYLIKTRGQQVTLSCSPISGHRSVSWYQQTPGQGLQFLFEYFSETQRNKGNFPGRFSGRQFSNSRSEMNVSTLELGDSALYLCASSSLAGGVITQETQYFGPGTRLLVL.

The gene calls are TRBV29-1 and TRBJ1-1, with TRBD1 as a possible D gene (6 bases). Germline V gene lookup returns CDR1 SQVTM and CDR2 ANQGSEA. The CDR3 is 13 amino acids. V was shortened by 5 bases and J by 5 bases, with 15 bases between the two germline ends. CDR3 protein: CSVLDSQVTEAFF. CDR3 in DNA: TGCAGCGTTTTGGACAGTCAGGTTACTGAAGCTTTCTTT.